This TCR beta chain was sequenced during a study of T cell responses to AZD1222 COVID-19 vaccine. Study outcomes and limitations: Researchers report vaccine-associated CD4 TCRs spanning spike, with dominance at 160-218 and 743-854. White British ancestry dominated among donors, who included more females, and clonal diversity was possibly underestimated.

With regard to this clone: Its antigen is as yet unknown.

Some clones are missing from TCRdb's copy, which holds only in-frame ones; the method was immunoSEQ multiplex PCR. Seen here are 110,000 or so clones, around nine tenths observed once, and the top ten hold under 3%. The CDR3 is 13 residues long. Trimming shortened V by 2 bases and J by 5 bases, and 9 bases separated the two germline ends. Per germline, CDR1 MGHDK and CDR2 SYGVNS. Source: peripheral blood, taken on day 0 of AZD1222 vaccination. The rearrangement joins TRBV25-1 to TRBJ1-2; D remains unclear. The sequence was obtained from an adult in good health. CDR3 sequence (DNA): TGTGCCAGCAGTGAAGGGGTTGGGTATGGCTACACCTTC. Protein sequence: CASSEGVGYGYTF.